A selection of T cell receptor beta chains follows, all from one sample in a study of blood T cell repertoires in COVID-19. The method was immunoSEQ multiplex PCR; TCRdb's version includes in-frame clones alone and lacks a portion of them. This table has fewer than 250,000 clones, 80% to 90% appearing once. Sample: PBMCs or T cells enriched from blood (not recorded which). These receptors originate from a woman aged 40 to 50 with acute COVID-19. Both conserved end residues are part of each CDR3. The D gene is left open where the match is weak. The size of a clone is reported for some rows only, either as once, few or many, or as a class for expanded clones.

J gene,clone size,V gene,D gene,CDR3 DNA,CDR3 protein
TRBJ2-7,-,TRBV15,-,TGTGCCACCAGCAGAGATAGTGCCTACGAGCAGTACTTC,CATSRDSAYEQYF
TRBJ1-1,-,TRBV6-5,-,TGTGCCAGCGGGAACTACAGGCAAAAAACTGAAGCTTTCTTT,CASGNYRQKTEAFF
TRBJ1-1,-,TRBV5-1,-,TGCGCCAGCAGCTTGGCCCCGGGATCGAACACTGAAGCTTTCTTT,CASSLAPGSNTEAFF
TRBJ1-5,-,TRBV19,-,TGTGCCAGTAGCCGAACTAGGGGGAGCAATCAGCCCCAGCATTTT,CASSRTRGSNQPQHF
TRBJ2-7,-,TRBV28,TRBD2,TGTGCCAGCAACTTAGCGGGAGGGAGGGTCCACGAGCAGTACTTC,CASNLAGGRVHEQYF
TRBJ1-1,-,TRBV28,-,TGTGCCAGCAGCCCCTCGACAGATTTACCTGAAGCTTTCTTT,CASSPSTDLPEAFF
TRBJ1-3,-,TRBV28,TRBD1,TGTGCCAGCAGTTACCCCTCTGACAGGGTTGGTTCTGGAAACACCATATATTTT,CASSYPSDRVGSGNTIYF
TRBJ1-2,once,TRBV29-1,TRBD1,TGCAGCGTTAAAGATCGATGGAGGGGACAGAAAGCTAACTATGGCTACACCTTC,CSVKDRWRGQKANYGYTF
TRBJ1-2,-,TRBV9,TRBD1,TGTGCCAGCAGCGCTGGGACAGGGACTAACTATGGCTACACCTTC,CASSAGTGTNYGYTF
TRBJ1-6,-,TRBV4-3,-,TGCGCCAGCAGCCAAGTAGGTTTAGGGAGCTCCTATAATTCACCCCTCCACTTT,CASSQVGLGSSYNSPLHF
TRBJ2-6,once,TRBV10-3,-,TGTGCCACCTTTGGGAGCCGGGCCGTTCCCTCTGGGGCCAACGTCCTGACTTTC,CATFGSRAVPSGANVLTF
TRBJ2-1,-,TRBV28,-,TGTGCCAGCAGTTTCCTACAGGGCCATGAGCAGTTCTTC,CASSFLQGHEQFF
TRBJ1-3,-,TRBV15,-,TGTGCCACCAGCAGAGATGTCTCGGGAAACACCATATATTTT,CATSRDVSGNTIYF
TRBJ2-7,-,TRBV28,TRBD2,TGTGCCAGCAGTGGGGGAGGGGTAGGGCCGCACGAGCAGTACTTC,CASSGGGVGPHEQYF
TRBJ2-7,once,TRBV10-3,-,TGTGCCACCAGCCGCGGGACAGATAACTACGAGCAGTACTTC,CATSRGTDNYEQYF
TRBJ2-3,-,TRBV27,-,TGTGCCAGCAGGGCAGGAGGCCCCGCAGATACGCAGTATTTT,CASRAGGPADTQYF
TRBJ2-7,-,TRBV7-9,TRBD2,TGTGCCAGCAGCCGGGCGACTAGCGGGAGTTACGAGCAGTACTTC,CASSRATSGSYEQYF
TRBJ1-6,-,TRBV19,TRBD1,TGTGCCAGTAGTTACCGGGACAGAAATAATTCACCCCTCCACTTT,CASSYRDRNNSPLHF
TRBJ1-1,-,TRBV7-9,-,TGTGCCAGCAGCTTAGGGTTAGGGGGCACTGAAGCTTTCTTT,CASSLGLGGTEAFF
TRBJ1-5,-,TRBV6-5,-,TGTGCCGCCGCGGCGGGGATAGGACAGCCCCAGCATTTT,CAAAAGIGQPQHF
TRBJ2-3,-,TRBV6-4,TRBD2,TGTGCCAGCAGTGAGGAGGGAGGGCCCTCGAGAGATACGCAGTATTTT,CASSEEGGPSRDTQYF
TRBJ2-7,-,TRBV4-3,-,TGCGCCAGCAGCCAAGGCCAAGGAGACGCCTACGAGCAGTACTTC,CASSQGQGDAYEQYF
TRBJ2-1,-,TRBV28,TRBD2,TGTGCCAGCAGTTTCTCCCCTAGACTAGCGGCACGCACCCACTCCTACAATGAGCAGTTCTTC,CASSFSPRLAARTHSYNEQFF
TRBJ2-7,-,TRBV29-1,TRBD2,TGCAGCGTTGAAGCAGAATCGACTAGCGGGAGGGGGTCCTACGAGCAGTACTTC,CSVEAESTSGRGSYEQYF
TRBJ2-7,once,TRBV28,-,TGTGCCAGCAGTCCCCCCCGGAGGACCAACGAGCAGTACTTC,CASSPPRRTNEQYF
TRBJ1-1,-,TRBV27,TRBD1,TGTGCCAGCAGTCGACAGGGTGATATGAACACTGAAGCTTTCTTT,CASSRQGDMNTEAFF
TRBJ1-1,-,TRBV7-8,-,TGTGCCAGCAGTGGGGGCCATAACGCTGAAGCTTTCTTT,CASSGGHNAEAFF
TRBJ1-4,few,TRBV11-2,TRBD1,TGTGCCAGCAGCTCGCAACAGGGGACTAATGAAAAACTGTTTTTT,CASSSQQGTNEKLFF
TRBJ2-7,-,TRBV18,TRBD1,TGTGCCAGCTCACCAGGGACAGGGATCAACGAGCAGTACTTC,CASSPGTGINEQYF
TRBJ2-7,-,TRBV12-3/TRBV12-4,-,TGTGCCAGCAGTCCCCAACGCGCCTACGAGCAGTACTTC,CASSPQRAYEQYF
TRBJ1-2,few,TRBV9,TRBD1,TGTGCCAGCAGGGGACAGGGTTACTATGGCTACACCTTC,CASRGQGYYGYTF
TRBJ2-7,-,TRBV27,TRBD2,TGTGCCAGCAGTTTCGCGGGAGTGGGGGAGCAGTACTTC,CASSFAGVGEQYF
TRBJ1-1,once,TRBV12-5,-,TGTGCTAGTCGGAGGAACACTGAAGCTTTCTTT,CASRRNTEAFF
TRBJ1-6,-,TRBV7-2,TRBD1,TGTGCCAGCAGCCTAAGGACAGGGAATTCACCCCTCCACTTT,CASSLRTGNSPLHF
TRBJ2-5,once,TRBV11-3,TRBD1,TGTGCCAGCAGCTTAGGGACGGACAGGGGGCGTTTTGAGACCCAGTACTTC,CASSLGTDRGRFETQYF
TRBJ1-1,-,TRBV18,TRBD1,TGTGCCAGCTCACCCCTGGGACAGGTGAACACTGAAGCTTTCTTT,CASSPLGQVNTEAFF
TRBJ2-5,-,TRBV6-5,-,TGTGCCAGCAGCCCCCCTGGGGCTCGACGAGAGACCCAGTACTTC,CASSPPGARRETQYF
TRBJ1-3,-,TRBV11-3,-,TGTGCCAGCAGCTTAGCAGGGCTTGGAAACACCATATATTTT,CASSLAGLGNTIYF
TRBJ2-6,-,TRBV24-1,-,TGTGCCACCAGTGATCTGCGGGCAGGGGACCCCTCTGGGGCCAACGTCCTGACTTTC,CATSDLRAGDPSGANVLTF
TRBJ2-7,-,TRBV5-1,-,TGCGCCAGCAGCACCAGACAGGCCCAGGAATTGACATACGAGCAGTACTTC,CASSTRQAQELTYEQYF
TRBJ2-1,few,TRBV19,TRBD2,TGTGCCACGACCCCGGGAGGGCCTGTTGAGCAGTTCTTC,CATTPGGPVEQFF
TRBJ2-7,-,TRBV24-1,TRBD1,TGTGCCACCAGTGATTCTAGGACAGGGATTACCTACGAGCAGTACTTC,CATSDSRTGITYEQYF